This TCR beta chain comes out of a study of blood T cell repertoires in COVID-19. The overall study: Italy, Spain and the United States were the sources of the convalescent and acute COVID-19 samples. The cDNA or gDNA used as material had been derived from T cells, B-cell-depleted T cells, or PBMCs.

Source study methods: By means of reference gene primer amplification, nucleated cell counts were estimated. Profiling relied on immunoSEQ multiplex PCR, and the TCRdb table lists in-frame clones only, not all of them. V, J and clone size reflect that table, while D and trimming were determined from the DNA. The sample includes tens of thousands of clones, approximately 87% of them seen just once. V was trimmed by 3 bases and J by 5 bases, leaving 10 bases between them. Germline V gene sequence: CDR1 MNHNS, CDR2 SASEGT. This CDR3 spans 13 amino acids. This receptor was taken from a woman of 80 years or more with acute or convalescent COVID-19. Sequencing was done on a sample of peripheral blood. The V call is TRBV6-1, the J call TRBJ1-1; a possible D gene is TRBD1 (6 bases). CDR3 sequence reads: CASSEGGRTEAFF. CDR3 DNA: TGTGCCAGCAGTGAGGGGGGGCGGACTGAAGCTTTCTTT.